This T cell receptor (beta chain) appears in the sequencing data of a study of cytomegalovirus exposure and HLA in healthy donors. Overall study: An earlier analysis found fewer than 120 million unique TCR beta sequences from approximately 190 million T cells.

General study points: Roughly even sequencing depth across donors was the assumption behind the presence/absence analyses. Earlier analysis looked at TCR beta V segments, and most were productive about 87% or about 30% of the time. The study recorded 150 to 200 TCR beta chains that were cytomegalovirus-associated.

This clone has a handful of counts. The antigen remains unidentified. The PCR contained 60 Vbeta and 13 Jbeta primers. The data were produced by immunoSEQ multiplex PCR, yet TCRdb's version contains in-frame clones alone and is incomplete. The profile covers 140,000 or so clones, with 60% to 85% appearing a single time and about 1.7% taken by the ten largest. The germline gives CDR1 MNHEY, CDR2 SMNVEV (reference sequence). The CDR3 contains 15 residues. Trimming stripped 2 bases from V and 2 bases from J, with 13 bases between. The sequence was obtained from a man in his forties in good health and CMV-seronegative. The chain couples TRBV27 to TRBJ2-7; a possible D gene is TRBD2 (6 bases). The sequenced sample consisted of PBMCs. CDR3: CASSLGGSGAYEQYF. The CDR3 DNA sequence: TGTGCCAGCAGTTTAGGAGGGTCTGGAGCCTACGAGCAGTACTTC.